This passage covers 12 T cell receptor beta chains from one sample sequenced in a study of blood T cell repertoires in COVID-19. The table came from immunoSEQ multiplex PCR; TCRdb's copy has only in-frame clones and leaves some out. The table includes about 350,000 clones, about 90% detected once. The sample was PBMCs or T cells enriched from blood (not recorded which). The source of these receptors is a woman in her 30s who had recovered from COVID-19.

The CDR3 here is CASSLKGFWSEAFF. Here the CDR3 DNA reads TGTGCCAGCAGCTTGAAGGGGTTCTGGTCGGAAGCTTTCTTT. The chain uses TRBV5-6 and TRBJ1-1; a weak D match, TRBD1 (5 bases). Germline loops: CDR1 SGHDT, CDR2 YYEEEE. There are 14 residues in the CDR3. The V end lost 1 base, the J end lost 8 bases, and 15 bases lay between the germline ends.

This chain joins TRBV9 and TRBJ2-7; a weak D match, TRBD2 (7 bases). CDR3 size: 15 residues. The V gene's germline CDR1 is SGDLS and CDR2 YYNGEE. Trimming left V 5 bases short and J 4 bases short, with 19 bases between. The CDR3 region is CASSGGAFGGYEQYF. The CDR3, as DNA: TGTGCCAGCAGTGGGGGGGCGTTTGGAGGTTACGAGCAGTACTTC.

The chain employs TRBV3-1 (or the pseudogene TRBV3-2) and TRBJ2-3; TRBD2 matches 7 bases. Trimming removed 5 bases from V and 1 base from J; junction bases left unmatched: 3. The CDR3 has 14 amino acids. CDR1 is LGHDT, CDR2 YNNKEL, per germline (reference sequence). The chain's CDR3 is CASSKSGGTDTQYF. The CDR3 region has the DNA TGTGCCAGCAGCAAGAGCGGGGGCACAGATACGCAGTATTTT.

The CDR3 sequence is CASRLALASYEQYF. As DNA, the CDR3 is TGCGCCAGCCGCCTAGCACTTGCCTCCTACGAGCAGTACTTC. The V gene is TRBV5-1, the J gene TRBJ2-7; tentatively, D is TRBD2 (5 bases). This CDR3 is 14 amino acids long. CDR1 and CDR2 (germline): SGHRS, YFSETQ. Trimming cost V 7 bases and J 0 bases, with 14 bases left between them.

The rearrangement links TRBV5-6 to TRBJ1-5; 9 bases map to TRBD1. The germline V gene encodes CDR1 SGHDT and CDR2 YYEEEE. CDR3 length equals 17 residues. Trimming cost V 1 base and J 2 bases; bases outside gene matches: 7. The CDR3 loop reads CASSLSTQGARNQPQHF. DNA for the CDR3: TGTGCCAGCAGCTTGTCTACACAGGGGGCCCGCAATCAGCCCCAGCATTTT.

The chain carries TRBV30 and TRBJ1-3; 7 positions match TRBD1. The V gene end was trimmed by 0 bases and the J gene end by 0 bases; junction bases not matched to a gene: 2. The CDR3 is 15 amino acids. Germline V gives CDR1 GTSNPN, CDR2 SVGIG (reference sequence). CDR3 sequence reads: CAWSVGGHSGNTIYF. The CDR3, as DNA: TGTGCCTGGAGTGTAGGGGGCCACTCTGGAAACACCATATATTTT.

The chain links TRBV6-5 to TRBJ2-4; tentatively, D is TRBD1 (6 bases). The CDR3 has 13 residues. Germline lookup yields CDR1 MNHEY and CDR2 SVGAGI. Trimming shortened V by 8 bases and J by 7 bases, and 15 bases separated the two germline ends. The CDR3 DNA is TGTGCCAGCGGGGACACTTACGACAACATTCAGTACTTC. Translating gives CASGDTYDNIQYF.

The chain employs TRBV10-3 and TRBJ2-2, with 10 bases aligning to TRBD1. J gave up 4 bases and V 4 bases, and 6 bases lay outside the gene matches. Germline V lookup: CDR1 ENHRY, CDR2 SYGVKD. The CDR3 spans 16 residues. The CDR3 nucleotides are TGTGCCATCAGTGGACCAAGACAGGGGGCCACCGGGGAGCTGTTTTTT. This codes for CAISGPRQGATGELFF.

This clone was seen only a few times. V gene TRBV11-2 combines with J gene TRBJ2-1; 10 bases are a match to TRBD2. This CDR3 has 16 amino acids. Germline loops: CDR1 SGHAT, CDR2 FQNNGV. The V gene end was trimmed by 5 bases and the J gene end by 0 bases; junction bases not matched to a gene: 4. This CDR3 reads CASSRTSGSSYNEQFF. The CDR3 DNA sequence: TGTGCCAGCAGCAGGACTAGCGGTAGCTCCTACAATGAGCAGTTCTTC.

The chain links TRBV7-2 to TRBJ2-1, with 9 bases fitting TRBD2. The J segment lost 5 bases and the V segment lost 5 bases, leaving 13 bases of the junction unmatched. This CDR3 comprises 17 residues. Looked up from germline, CDR1 is SGHTA and CDR2 is FQGNSA. CDR3 sequence reads: CASSLLSLAGTDNEQFF. DNA of the CDR3: TGTGCCAGCAGCCTCCTCTCTCTAGCGGGGACCGACAATGAGCAGTTCTTC.

The chain combines TRBV5-1 with TRBJ1-1, with TRBD1 identical over 7 bases. The CDR3 spans 15 residues. Germline values: CDR1 SGHRS, CDR2 YFSETQ. With 4 bases clipped from V and 7 bases from J, the junction kept 13 bases outside the gene matches. The CDR3 here is CASSVTGTAVGEAFF. DNA of the CDR3: TGCGCCAGCAGCGTTACCGGGACAGCAGTAGGTGAAGCTTTCTTT.

The V call is TRBV9, the J call TRBJ2-1; D unclear. CDR3 size: 15 residues. V dropped 3 bases and J dropped 0 bases, with 10 bases sitting between them. The germline V gene has CDR1 SGDLS and CDR2 YYNGEE. Here the CDR3 reads CASSADLSSYNEQFF. Here the CDR3 DNA reads TGTGCCAGCAGCGCAGACTTGAGCTCCTACAATGAGCAGTTCTTC.